Following are 21 T cell receptor beta chains from one sample sequenced in a study of PD-1 blockade in classical Hodgkin lymphoma. In every patient, relapse followed autologous stem cell transplantation, while exposure to brentuximab vedotin differed. Magnetic negative selection was used to purify CD4+ T cells from thawed PBMCs. Profiled with immunoSEQ multiplex PCR; TCRdb holds only in-frame clones, not every one. Found here are about 23,000 clones, 80% to 85% of them singletons; the top ten hold under 2%. The sequenced sample was CD4+ T cells from blood, obtained at baseline. These receptors were obtained from a human donor with classical Hodgkin lymphoma.

CDR3 nucleotide sequence: TGTGCCAGCAGCGAAAGGGATAATAGCAATCAGCCCCAGCATTTT. It codes for CASSERDNSNQPQHF. This sequence joins TRBV7-3 and TRBJ1-5; D not certain. This CDR3 is built from 15 residues. CDR1 is SGHTA, CDR2 FQGTGA, per germline. Trimming left V 5 bases short and J 0 bases short, with 11 bases between.

This clone was detected only once. DNA for the CDR3: TGTGCCAGCAGCTTAGTGAAGGGCCAAGAGACCCAGTACTTC. Its protein product is CASSLVKGQETQYF. The chain is built from TRBV7-2 and TRBJ2-5; D gene uncertain. Germline CDR1 SGHTA, CDR2 FQGNSA. V lost 1 base, J lost 1 base, and 7 bases lay in between. CDR3 length: 14 residues.

The V and J genes are TRBV5-1 and TRBJ2-7, with 9 bases that match TRBD2. Germline V gives CDR1 SGHRS, CDR2 YFSETQ. This CDR3 is 15 amino acids long. J lost 0 bases, V lost 2 bases, and 3 bases had no gene match. The CDR3 nucleotides read TGCGCCAGCAGCTTTCAGACTAGCGGCTCCTACGAGCAGTACTTC. Its translation: CASSFQTSGSYEQYF.

The chain carries TRBV10-3 and TRBJ2-3; D unclear. Trimming left V 8 bases short and J 4 bases short, with 10 bases between. The germline gives CDR1 ENHRY, CDR2 SYGVKD. The CDR3 spans 12 residues. CDR3 DNA: TGTGCCATCTCTCGAGGCGCAGATACGCAGTATTTT. Amino acids: CAISRGADTQYF.

The CDR3 nucleotides read TGTGCCAGCAGTTTCGGGGGGAGTAGACCCAATCAGCCCCAGCATTTT. It yields the protein CASSFGGSRPNQPQHF. V usage is TRBV27 and J usage is TRBJ1-5; TRBD1 is a possible D gene (5 bases). The CDR3 has 16 amino acids. Deletions cut 3 bases from V and 3 bases from J, with 15 bases between. Germline V lookup: CDR1 MNHEY, CDR2 SMNVEV (reference sequence).

The gene calls are TRBV5-1 and TRBJ1-6; D unclear. Trimming shortened V by 0 bases and J by 9 bases, and 7 bases separated the two germline ends. The CDR3 has 13 amino acids. In germline, CDR1 is SGHRS, CDR2 YFSETQ. The CDR3, as DNA: TGCGCCAGCAGCTTGGCCGCCCTTTCACCCCTCCACTTT. Its translation is CASSLAALSPLHF.

The chain links TRBV6-5 to TRBJ2-1; D tentatively reads TRBD1 or TRBD2 (5 bases each). Trimming stripped 2 bases from V and 6 bases from J, with 11 bases between. CDR3 size: 14 residues. Germline V gene sequence: CDR1 MNHEY, CDR2 SVGAGI. The CDR3 sequence is CASSYDGGTNEQFF. CDR3 coding DNA: TGTGCCAGCAGTTACGATGGGGGAACCAATGAGCAGTTCTTC.

The CDR3 loop is CASSTDRGTNYGYTF. The CDR3 nucleotides read TGTGCCAGTAGTACCGACAGGGGAACTAACTATGGCTACACCTTC. V gene TRBV19 combines with J gene TRBJ1-2; 8 bases are shared with TRBD1. V trimming: 4 bases; J trimming: 0 bases; junction bases outside the gene matches: 4. The CDR3 is 15 amino acids. The germline CDR1 and CDR2 sequences are LNHDA and SQIVND (reference sequence). The full variable domain, rest sourced from reference TRBV19 and TRBJ1-2, is DGGITQSPKYLFRKEGQNVTLSCEQNLNHDAMYWYRQDPGQGLRLIYYSQIVNDFQKGDIAEGYSVSREKKESFPLTVTSAQKNPTAFYLCASSTDRGTNYGYTFGSGTRLTVV.

V and J are TRBV6-6 and TRBJ2-7; D perhaps matches TRBD1 (6 bases). Trimming took off 0 bases at V and 2 bases at J, with 11 bases between the two ends. The length of the CDR3 is 15 residues. The germline V gene has CDR1 MNHNY and CDR2 SVGAGI (reference sequence). The CDR3: CASSYSSDRAYEQYF. The CDR3 DNA reads TGTGCCAGCAGTTACTCGTCGGACAGAGCCTACGAGCAGTACTTC.

The CDR3: CASSSGTSGDSYEQYF. CDR3 sequence (DNA): TGTGCCAGCAGTTCCGGGACTAGCGGGGACTCCTACGAGCAGTACTTC. V and J are TRBV6-5 and TRBJ2-7; 13 positions match TRBD2. Per germline, CDR1 MNHEY and CDR2 SVGAGI. The CDR3 sequence is 16 residues long. V gave up 4 bases and J gave up 0 bases; unmatched junction bases: 3.

This sequence joins TRBV6-6 and TRBJ1-5; D is unresolved. The V end lost 10 bases, the J end lost 3 bases, and 10 bases lay between the germline ends. Germline-derived CDR1 and CDR2 are MNHNY and SVGAGI (reference sequence). The CDR3 has 12 amino acids. This CDR3 reads CATSNDNQPQHF. CDR3 in DNA: TGTGCCACAAGCAACGACAATCAGCCCCAGCATTTT.

The chain combines TRBV4-2 with TRBJ2-3; 9 nucleotides align to TRBD1. Germline V gives CDR1 LGHNA, CDR2 YNFKEQ. J was trimmed by 5 bases and V by 6 bases; bases with no gene match: 9. CDR3 length equals 15 residues. The CDR3 here is CASSRTGDGGDTQYF. DNA of the CDR3: TGTGCCAGCAGTAGGACAGGGGATGGGGGAGATACGCAGTATTTT.

The V call is TRBV28, the J call TRBJ1-2, with a weak D call TRBD1 (6 bases). V gave up 4 bases and J gave up 4 bases, with 19 bases separating them. Germline assignment: CDR1 MDHEN and CDR2 SYDVKM. This CDR3 spans 16 amino acids. The CDR3 bases are TGTGCCAGCAGTTCCCCTACCGGGGGCTACGGCTATGGCTACACCTTC. Amino acid sequence: CASSSPTGGYGYGYTF.

The chain recombines TRBV11-3 with TRBJ2-1; 7 bases are shared with TRBD1. Germline CDR1 is SGHNT and CDR2 is YENEEA. The V gene end was trimmed by 0 bases and the J gene end by 13 bases; junction bases not matched to a gene: 6. The CDR3 has 13 residues. CDR3 sequence: CASSLEGTDYQFF. CDR3 sequence (DNA): TGTGCCAGCAGCTTAGAAGGGACAGATTACCAGTTCTTC.

This chain connects TRBV5-1 to TRBJ2-7; 12 nucleotides line up with TRBD2. From germline, CDR1 is SGHRS and CDR2 YFSETQ. CDR3 length: 18 amino acids. V lost 3 bases to trimming and J lost 3 bases; unmatched junction nucleotides: 13. The CDR3 DNA follows: TGCGCCAGCAGCTGGGCACCTAGCGGGGGGGACAACCGCTACGAGCAGTACTTC. Its translation: CASSWAPSGGDNRYEQYF.

The rearrangement joins TRBV6-5 to TRBJ2-7; possible D gene TRBD1, 6 bases. V was pared by 6 bases and J by 0 bases, with 9 bases between. The CDR3 is 13 residues long. Germline-derived CDR1 and CDR2 are MNHEY and SVGAGI. The CDR3 here is CASSPDSSYEQYF. DNA of the CDR3: TGTGCCAGCAGCCCGGACAGCTCCTACGAGCAGTACTTC.

J is TRBJ1-5 and V is TRBV28, with 7 bases lining up with TRBD1. In germline, CDR1 is MDHEN, CDR2 SYDVKM. CDR3 size: 16 residues. With 7 bases clipped from V and 3 bases from J, the junction kept 12 bases outside the gene matches. The CDR3 nucleotides read TGTGCCAGCAATCGACAGGGTTTCGGGCTCAATCAGCCCCAGCATTTT. It translates to CASNRQGFGLNQPQHF. Looking up the rest from reference TRBV28 and TRBJ1-5 gives the full variable domain: DVKVTQSSRYLVKRTGEKVFLECVQDMDHENMFWYRQDPGLGLRLIYFSYDVKMKEKGDIPEGYSVSREKKERFSLILESASTNQTSMYLCASNRQGFGLNQPQHFGDGTRLSIL.

The chain has TRBV28 and TRBJ1-1; no reliable D call. The CDR3 totals 12 residues. From germline, CDR1 is MDHEN and CDR2 SYDVKM. The V end lost 2 bases, the J end lost 3 bases, and 4 bases lay between the germline ends. Here the CDR3 DNA reads TGTGCCAGCAGTTTACAGCACACTGAAGCTTTCTTT. Translation: CASSLQHTEAFF.

The genes are TRBV12-5 and TRBJ1-5, with TRBD1 as a possible D gene (6 bases). Germline V CDR1 and CDR2: LGHNT, FRNRAP. The CDR3 has 12 amino acids. V was pared by 7 bases and J by 5 bases, with 9 bases between. As DNA, the CDR3 is TGTGCTAGTGTAGGGGGGGATCAGCCCCAGCATTTT. It is translated as CASVGGDQPQHF.

This sequence joins TRBV10-3 and TRBJ1-2; no firm D call. CDR3 length equals 13 residues. Germline CDR1 is ENHRY and CDR2 is SYGVKD. Trimming left V 3 bases short and J 7 bases short, with 12 bases between. The CDR3 DNA follows: TGTGCCATCAGTGACGACCGAGGTAGTGGCTACACCTTC. This codes for CAISDDRGSGYTF.

The chain joins TRBV19 to TRBJ1-5, with TRBD1 matching over 10 bases. The J segment lost 4 bases and the V segment lost 6 bases, leaving 6 bases of the junction unmatched. This CDR3 is built from 15 residues. Germline CDR1 is LNHDA and CDR2 is SQIVND (reference sequence). This CDR3 is CASRFGDRGNQPQHF. In DNA form, the CDR3 reads TGTGCCAGTAGATTCGGGGACAGGGGAAATCAGCCCCAGCATTTT.